This TCR beta chain was retrieved from a study of beta chain features in type 1 diabetes. Study-wide results and caveats: Patients with Type 1 diabetes showed moderately but significantly shorter TCRB CDR3s in all four CD4+ subsets. Whether TCRB rearrangement is influenced by HLA type went unresolved here. cDNA-based sequencing might over-represent cells highly expressing TCR.

One heparinised draw, averaging about 110 mL, was taken per donor. The authors reverse transcribed all of the isolated RNA, so sequencing captured expressed TCRB transcripts. Sequenced by immunoSEQ multiplex PCR; TCRdb stores in-frame clones only, minus some. The sample shows roughly 300,000 clones, 14% of them seen only once. On this clone: What it binds is not known.

Germline loops: CDR1 DFQATT, CDR2 SNEGSKA (reference sequence). V lost 6 bases to trimming and J lost 0 bases, with 6 bases between them. The CDR3 is 11 amino acids. The clonotype was recovered from a man aged 25-45 years with type 1 diabetes. Material: naive CD4+ T cells from blood. This chain connects TRBV20-1 to TRBJ2-7; no definite D call. The CDR3 is CSALPSYEQYF. CDR3 sequence (DNA): TGCAGTGCCCTACCCTCCTACGAGCAGTACTTC.